This TCR beta chain was retrieved from a study of T cell responses to AZD1222 COVID-19 vaccine. Of note for this clone: Its antigen is undetermined.

The CDR3 totals 16 residues. CDR1 SGHTA and CDR2 FQGNSA come from the germline V gene. The V end was cut by 0 bases, the J end by 6 bases, with 14 bases between. Notes on the study in general: Donors, mostly white British, included more females; clonal diversity was possibly underestimated.

Repertoires were generated with immunoSEQ multiplex PCR, while TCRdb's copy carries only in-frame clones and drops some. Counted here are fewer than 150,000 clones, approximately 89% occurring once; the ten biggest clones make up around 5%. The chain recombines TRBV7-2 with TRBJ2-2, with no clear D. This TCR derives from an adult in good health. The sequencing used peripheral blood, collected on day 0 of AZD1222 vaccination. The CDR3 here is CASSLAPLRLAGELFF. CDR3 sequence (DNA): TGTGCCAGCAGCTTAGCCCCCCTGAGACTTGCCGGGGAGCTGTTTTTT.